These 13 T cell receptor beta chains originate from one sample sequenced in a study of regulatory T cells in long-lasting Graves disease. Time point here: newly diagnosed GD, antithyroid drugs for less than 3 months. TCR sequences were obtained from RNA taken from PBMCs. HTBI primers from iRepertoire and Arm-PCR of CDR3 regions yielded the TCR beta libraries. TCRdb reprocessed the multiplex PCR reads via MiXCR and lists one record per CDR3 protein. The table has 400,000 to 650,000 distinct CDR3 sequences, around 15% seen once; the top ten hold 20% to 25%. Separately, the same data were catalogued under a study of T cells in Graves' hyperthyroidism and ophthalmopathy.

The sample here was peripheral blood mononuclear cells (PBMCs), taken at new diagnosis, from a patient treated with antithyroid drugs. All receptors come from a woman aged 35 to 60 with Graves disease.

The table lists this clonotype with many counts. The chain joins TRBV12-3 or TRBV12-4 to TRBJ2-7; TRBD2 matches 8 bases. V was pared by 3 bases and J by 4 bases, with 2 bases of the junction left unmatched. This CDR3 has 13 residues. The DNA for the CDR3 is TGTGCCAGCAGTTTGGGGACTAGTTACGAGCAGTACTTC. Translation gives CASSLGTSYEQYF.

Many counts were recorded for this clonotype. The chain carries TRBV12-3 or TRBV12-4 and TRBJ2-5, with D perhaps given as TRBD1 or TRBD2 (5 bases each). This CDR3 spans 15 amino acids. Trimming removed 4 bases from V and 5 bases from J, with 17 bases in between. CDR3 sequence: CASSSPRDVMETQYF. The CDR3, as DNA: TGTGCCAGCAGTTCCCCCCGGGACGTAATGGAGACCCAGTACTTC.

At least ten counts were recorded for this clonotype. The chain has TRBV5-5 and TRBJ1-1; no definite D call. Germline lookup yields CDR1 SGHKS and CDR2 YYEKEE (reference sequence). Trimming cost V 3 bases and J 1 base, with 7 bases left between them. The CDR3 contains 13 residues. The CDR3: CASSSMGNTEAFF. The CDR3 DNA sequence: TGTGCCAGCAGCTCAATGGGGAACACTGAAGCTTTCTTT.

This clonotype was observed many times. This sequence joins TRBV28 and TRBJ1-1; no firm D call. The CDR3 spans 13 residues. CDR1 MDHEN and CDR2 SYDVKM come from the germline V gene. Trimming removed 3 bases from V and 1 base from J, with 6 bases in between. This CDR3 reads CASSFRTNTEAFF. The CDR3 DNA reads TGTGCCAGCAGTTTCCGAACGAACACTGAAGCTTTCTTT.

This clonotype was found many times. The V and J genes are TRBV27 and TRBJ1-5; tentatively, D is TRBD1 (6 bases). This CDR3 spans 15 amino acids. Germline CDR1 and CDR2: MNHEY and SMNVEV (reference sequence). Deletions cut 2 bases from V and 3 bases from J, with 11 bases between. The CDR3 here is CASSLGGHYNQPQHF. In DNA form, the CDR3 reads TGTGCCAGCAGTTTAGGGGGACACTACAATCAGCCCCAGCATTTT.

CDR3 in DNA: TGTGCCAGCGAAGGGAGGGGGACAGGGGCCTCCTACGAGCAGTACTTC. Translating gives CASEGRGTGASYEQYF. The chain uses TRBV6-1 and TRBJ2-7; 10 nucleotides match TRBD1. CDR1 and CDR2 (germline): MNHNS, SASEGT. The trim removed 8 bases at V and 0 bases at J, leaving 10 bases unmatched. The CDR3 consists of 16 residues.

This clonotype was detected many times. The genes are TRBV6-1 and TRBJ2-1, with D unresolved. The CDR3 has 13 residues. Germline CDR1 is MNHNS and CDR2 is SASEGT. V lost 9 bases and J 8 bases, leaving 17 bases between the germline ends. The CDR3 is CASFSALVHEQFF. CDR3 sequence (DNA): TGTGCCAGTTTCTCGGCTCTTGTCCATGAGCAGTTCTTC.

This clonotype was seen only a few times. This chain uses TRBV20-1 with TRBJ1-1; no definite D call. This CDR3 has 14 residues. V was cut by 0 bases and J by 4 bases, with 12 bases left in between. Germline V gives CDR1 DFQATT, CDR2 SNEGSKA (reference sequence). CDR3 loop: CSARDRAGTTEAFF. CDR3 sequence (DNA): TGCAGTGCTAGAGATCGCGCAGGCACCACTGAAGCTTTCTTT.

The chain combines TRBV3-1 with TRBJ1-2; D is uncertain. Deletions cut 2 bases from V and 4 bases from J, with 11 bases between. The CDR3 is 14 residues long. Germline V gene sequence: CDR1 LGHDT, CDR2 YNNKEL (reference sequence). Here the CDR3 reads CASSQYLDSYGYTF. Written as DNA, the CDR3 is TGTGCCAGCAGCCAATACTTAGACTCCTATGGCTACACCTTC.

This clonotype has a handful of counts. This sequence joins TRBV19 and TRBJ1-1; D gene uncertain. Per germline, CDR1 LNHDA and CDR2 SQIVND (reference sequence). V lost 0 bases, J lost 4 bases, and 12 bases lay in between. This CDR3 is built from 15 residues. CDR3 amino acids: CASSIDLPVSTEAFF. As DNA, the CDR3 is TGTGCCAGTAGTATAGATCTTCCGGTTTCCACTGAAGCTTTCTTT.

V and J are TRBV3-1 and TRBJ2-2; 9 bases line up with TRBD2. Germline CDR1 is LGHDT and CDR2 is YNNKEL (reference sequence). The ends lost 0 bases at V and 5 bases at J; junction bases unmatched: 7. This CDR3 has 17 residues. Written as DNA, the CDR3 is TGTGCCAGCAGCCAAGATCGGAGTAGCGGGGGTACCGGGGAGCTGTTTTTT. Translated: CASSQDRSSGGTGELFF.

The sample holds many counts of this clonotype. The chain recombines TRBV6-1 with TRBJ1-2; D remains ambiguous. CDR1 is MNHNS and CDR2 is SASEGT in the germline V gene. Trimming left V 2 bases short and J 5 bases short, with 18 bases between. The CDR3 sequence is 16 residues long. The CDR3 protein is CASSESWADPSYGYTF. CDR3 nucleotides: TGTGCCAGCAGTGAATCATGGGCCGACCCGTCTTATGGCTACACCTTC.

This clonotype was detected only a few times. V usage is TRBV12-3 or TRBV12-4 and J usage is TRBJ2-2; the match to TRBD1 covers 7 bases. The CDR3 consists of 16 residues. After removal of 4 bases from V and 4 bases from J, the junction contained 9 bases not matched to a gene. The DNA of the CDR3 is TGTGCCAGCAGTTCCGCCGGGACAGTCGGCACCGGGGAGCTGTTTTTT. It specifies CASSSAGTVGTGELFF.